This record concerns one TCR beta chain sequence. The antigen is not known. After removal of 4 bases from V and 4 bases from J, the junction contained 7 bases not matched to a gene. CDR1 is SGHRS, CDR2 YFSETQ, per germline. The CDR3 runs 15 residues. These data belong to a study of a mutant IDH1 vaccine in newly diagnosed glioma. The overall study: Vaccines were begun 4-6 weeks after radiotherapy alone, or with temozolomide cycles. Former treatment meant radiotherapy, temozolomide, or both; the majority had gotten both. Sex among treated patients split about 62% male, roughly 38% female; mean age was roughly 40 years.

Study conclusions and caveats: Evidence of vaccine-induced immune responses was documented in less than 95% of patients.

The method was immunoSEQ multiplex PCR; TCRdb's version includes in-frame clones alone and lacks a portion of them. Among tens of thousands of clones listed, 70% to 90% were seen once. Time point described: week 35, safety follow-up. Mutant IDH1 20-mer peptide, at 300 ug, made up each vaccine dose, with topical imiquimod. The chain is built from TRBV5-1 and TRBJ1-5, with 8 bases fitting TRBD1. This clonotype originated in a woman in her thirties or forties with glioma. The material sequenced was PBMCs, taken from a glioma patient whose treatment included an IDH1 peptide vaccine. The DNA of the CDR3 is TGCGCCAGCAGCCCAGGACAGGGACATAATCAGCCCCAGCATTTT. The encoded protein is CASSPGQGHNQPQHF.